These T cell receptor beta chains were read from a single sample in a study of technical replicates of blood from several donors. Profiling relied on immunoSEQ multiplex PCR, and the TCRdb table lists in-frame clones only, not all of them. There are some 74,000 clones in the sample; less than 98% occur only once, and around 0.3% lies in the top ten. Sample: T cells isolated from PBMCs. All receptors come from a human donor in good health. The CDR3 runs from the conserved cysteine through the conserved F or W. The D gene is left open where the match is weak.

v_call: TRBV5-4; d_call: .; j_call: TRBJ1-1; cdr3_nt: TGTGCCAGCAGCTTAAGAGGGGGAGATGAAGCTTTCTTT; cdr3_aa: CASSLRGGDEAFF
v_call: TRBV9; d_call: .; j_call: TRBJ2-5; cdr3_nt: TGTGCCAGCAGCGTAGGTGGAACTAGCCAGGAGACCCAGTACTTC; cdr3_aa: CASSVGGTSQETQYF
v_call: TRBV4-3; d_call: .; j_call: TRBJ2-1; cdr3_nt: TGCGCCAGCAGCCAAGATTCACGGAGCCACAATGAGCAGTTCTTC; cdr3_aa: CASSQDSRSHNEQFF
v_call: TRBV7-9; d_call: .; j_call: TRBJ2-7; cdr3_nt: TGTGCCAGCAGCTTGGGGAGCTACGAGCAGTACTTC; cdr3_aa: CASSLGSYEQYF
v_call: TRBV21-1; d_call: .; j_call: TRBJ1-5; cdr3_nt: TGTGCCAGCAGCAAATTTGCTCTAGAACAGGGGAATCAGCCCCAGCATTTT; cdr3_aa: CASSKFALEQGNQPQHF
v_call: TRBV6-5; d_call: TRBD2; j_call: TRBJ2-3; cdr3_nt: TGTGCCAGCAGCCCAAGCGGGACTGGTACGCAGTATTTT; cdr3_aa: CASSPSGTGTQYF
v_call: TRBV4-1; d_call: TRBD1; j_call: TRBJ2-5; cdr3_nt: TGCGCCAGCAGCCAAGAGGCAGGGGGCTTTATTAAGACCCAGTACTTC; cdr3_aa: CASSQEAGGFIKTQYF
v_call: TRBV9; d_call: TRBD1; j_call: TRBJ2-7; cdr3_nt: TGTGCCAGCAGCGTAGGAGGACAGGTTAGCTCCTACGAGCAGTACTTC; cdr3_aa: CASSVGGQVSSYEQYF
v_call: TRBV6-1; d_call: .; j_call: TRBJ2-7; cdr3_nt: TGTGCCAGCCCCTCCAGATTAAAAATCTACGAGCAGTACTTC; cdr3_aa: CASPSRLKIYEQYF
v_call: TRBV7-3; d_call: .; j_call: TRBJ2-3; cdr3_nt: TGTGCCAGCAGCTCCATTTCAACGGTCCCTAGCACAGATACGCAGTATTTT; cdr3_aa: CASSSISTVPSTDTQYF
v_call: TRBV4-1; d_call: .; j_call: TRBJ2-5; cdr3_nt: TGCGCCAGCAGCCAAGATAGGGGTTCTGTGGAGACCCAGTACTTC; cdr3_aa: CASSQDRGSVETQYF
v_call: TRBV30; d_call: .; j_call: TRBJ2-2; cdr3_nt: TGTGCCTGGAGTGTCCAGAACACCGGGGAGCTGTTTTTT; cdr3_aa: CAWSVQNTGELFF